The 21 T cell receptor beta chains below were found in one sample sequenced in a study of T cell clonality in common variable immunodeficiency. Clones were sequenced by immunoSEQ multiplex PCR, and TCRdb holds only the in-frame ones, with some missing. The sample has 25,000 to 35,000 clones, none seen only once. The study, taken as a whole, reports: In common variable immunodeficiency, TCR beta chains reportedly carried fewer deletions and N-nucleotide insertions.

Which antigens these TCRs recognize remains unknown. The sequenced material came from peripheral blood mononuclear cells. These receptors all stem from a human donor with common variable immunodeficiency.

With regard to this clone: The read gets to within 3 residues of the CDR3 end, and the germline J gene fills in the rest. This rearrangement joins TRBV6-1 to TRBJ1-3; unclear D gene. Germline V gene sequence: CDR1 MNHNS, CDR2 SASEGT. With 3 bases removed from V and 0 bases from J, the gap between germline ends came to 9 bases. The CDR3 runs 15 residues. The part of the CDR3 DNA that was read is TGTGCCAGCAGTGACAGGAGCCGCTCTGGAAACACC. Its translation is CASSDRSRSGNT. The entire CDR3 is CASSDRSRSGNTIYF.

Worth noting for this clone: The observed sequence ends 3 residues before the CDR3 terminus, with the missing tail filled in from the germline J gene. This rearrangement joins TRBV18 to TRBJ1-1; 7 bases fit TRBD1. CDR3 size: 16 residues. Germline CDR1 and CDR2: KGHSH and LQKENI. V lost 3 bases, J lost 0 bases, and 7 bases stayed unmatched. The covered CDR3 bases are TGTGCCAGCTCACCGAGCATTACAGGGGTGAACACTGAA. Protein: CASSPSITGVNTE. The CDR3 in full is CASSPSITGVNTEAFF. Filled out from reference TRBV18 and TRBJ1-1, the complete variable domain reads NAGVMQNPRHLVRRRGQEARLRCSPMKGHSHVYWYRQLPEEGLKFMVYLQKENIIDESGMPKERFSAEFPKEGPSILRIQQVVRGDSAAYFCASSPSITGVNTEAFFGQGTRLTVV.

This clone was recorded a few times. CDR3 DNA (partial): TGTGCCAGCAGAGCGCGGGACAGGGGAGTACGAGGC. Amino acid sequence: CASRARDRGVRG. The entire CDR3 protein is CASRARDRGVRGYTF. The rearrangement links TRBV2 to TRBJ1-2; the match to TRBD1 covers 10 bases. The read comes to an end 3 residues before the CDR3 does, leaving the germline J gene to fill in the end. Per the germline V gene, CDR1 is SNHLY and CDR2 is FYNNEI. The CDR3 consists of 15 residues.

As to this clone: The read is 3 residues too short to cover the CDR3 end, so that end is filled in from the germline J gene. This chain links TRBV20-1 with TRBJ2-5; TRBD2 matches at 12 bases. The CDR3 has 14 amino acids. Germline V gene sequence: CDR1 DFQATT, CDR2 SNEGSKA (reference sequence). Trimming at V came to 2 bases and at J to 4 bases, leaving 2 bases not matched to a gene. CDR3 bases read: TGCAGTGCTAGACTAGCGGGGGGGCTAGAGACC. Protein: CSARLAGGLET. The CDR3, in full, reads CSARLAGGLETQYF.

Concerning this clone: The CDR3 extends 3 residues past the end of the read, so its final part is completed from the germline J gene. This chain uses TRBV18 with TRBJ1-4; weak D call: TRBD1 (6 bases). The CDR3 has 16 residues. Germline V gene lookup returns CDR1 KGHSH and CDR2 LQKENI. V lost 3 bases, J lost 4 bases, and 15 bases lay in between. The covered CDR3 bases are TGTGCCAGCTCACCCCGACAGGCGCCGAATAATGAAAAA. Protein sequence: CASSPRQAPNNEK. The entire CDR3 protein is CASSPRQAPNNEKLFF.

This clone has more than one count but fewer than ten. The read finishes 3 residues shy of the CDR3 end, and the germline J gene is used to complete it. V is TRBV5-1 and J is TRBJ2-5, with D possibly TRBD1 on 7 matching bases. The CDR3 totals 15 residues. The germline V gene has CDR1 SGHRS and CDR2 YFSETQ. V lost 6 bases and J 2 bases, leaving 17 bases between the germline ends. The CDR3 region is CASTENAGQQETQYF. The DNA read from the CDR3 is TGCGCCAGCACCGAGAATGCGGGACAGCAAGAGACC.

Points on this clone: The CDR3 is cut off 3 residues early in the read; its end comes from the germline J gene. V gene TRBV29-1 combines with J gene TRBJ1-2; TRBD1 agrees at 7 bases. The germline CDR1 and CDR2 sequences are SQVTM and ANQGSEA. There are 15 residues in the CDR3. V lost 2 bases, J lost 7 bases, and 13 bases stayed unmatched. The CDR3 reads CSVERQGSELLGYTF. The DNA read from the CDR3 is TGCAGCGTTGAACGACAGGGTTCAGAGCTGCTTGGC.

This clone was counted only a few times. Coverage ceases 3 residues before the CDR3 finishes, and the germline J gene fills in the end. The V and J genes are TRBV7-3 and TRBJ1-2, with D possibly being TRBD1 (6 bases). The germline V gene encodes CDR1 SGHTA and CDR2 FQGTGA. The CDR3 runs to 13 residues. V lost 4 bases to trimming and J lost 2 bases, with 8 bases between them. The sequenced part of the CDR3 DNA is TGTGCCAGCAGCTCTGGGACAAACTATGGC. Translation gives CASSSGTNYG. The complete CDR3 reads CASSSGTNYGYTF.

About this clone itself: With the read ending 3 residues before the CDR3 end, the germline J gene is used to fill in that end. This chain joins TRBV20-1 and TRBJ2-5; 9 positions agree with TRBD1. The V gene end was trimmed by 5 bases and the J gene end by 5 bases; junction bases not matched to a gene: 9. This CDR3 spans 14 amino acids. Germline CDR1 is DFQATT and CDR2 is SNEGSKA (reference sequence). CDR3 DNA (partial): TGCAGTGCTGGGGACAGGGACGTCTCGGAGACC. Residues: CSAGDRDVSET. The complete CDR3 protein is CSAGDRDVSETQYF.

This clone has at least ten counts. The read comes to an end 3 residues before the CDR3 does, leaving the germline J gene to fill in the end. The V gene is TRBV18, the J gene TRBJ2-7, with 10 positions matching TRBD1. Trimming cost V 3 bases and J 1 base; bases outside gene matches: 3. The CDR3 is 15 amino acids. Germline assignment: CDR1 KGHSH and CDR2 LQKENI. The CDR3 sequence is CASSPWTGGSYEQYF. Partial CDR3 DNA: TGTGCCAGCTCACCCTGGACAGGGGGGTCCTACGAG.

The sample holds a few counts of this clone. The read terminates 3 residues before the CDR3 end, so the remaining end is supplied by the germline J gene. The rearrangement uses TRBV6-1 and TRBJ1-1; D is unresolved. Trimming stripped 1 base from V and 5 bases from J, with 11 bases between. Germline assignment: CDR1 MNHNS and CDR2 SASEGT. The CDR3 contains 14 residues. Incomplete CDR3 DNA: TGTGCCAGCAGTGAAGTCGGGGAGGGTACTGAA. Protein sequence: CASSEVGEGTE. The whole CDR3 sequence is CASSEVGEGTEAFF.

This clone was counted between two and nine times. The missing CDR3 end, 3 residues past where the read stops, is filled in from the germline J gene. The rearrangement joins TRBV7-9 to TRBJ2-1, with 13 positions matching TRBD2. CDR1 SEHNR and CDR2 FQNEAQ come from the germline V gene (reference sequence). V shed 5 bases and J 9 bases; nucleotides not matched to a gene: 7. The CDR3 contains 15 residues. The sequenced CDR3 bases are TGTGCCAGCAGCGCTACTAGCGGGGGGGCCTTTGAG. The encoded protein is CASSATSGGAFE. The full CDR3 is CASSATSGGAFEQFF.

Concerning this clone itself: From the germline J gene comes the end of the CDR3, since the read stops 3 residues before it. The same CDR3 can be traced to other DNA sequences in this sample. J is TRBJ2-7 and V is TRBV19; 10 bases agree with TRBD1. V trimming: 5 bases; J trimming: 3 bases; junction bases outside the gene matches: 4. From germline, CDR1 is LNHDA and CDR2 SQIVND (reference sequence). The CDR3 has 14 residues. CDR3 DNA (partial): TGTGCCAGTAGTGACAGGGGGCAAGGCTACGAG. Translating it yields CASSDRGQGYE. The complete CDR3 reads CASSDRGQGYEQYF.

This clone was counted ten times or more. Read coverage stops 3 residues before the CDR3 terminus; the germline J gene supplies the remainder. The chain links TRBV5-6 to TRBJ2-7; possible D gene TRBD2, 6 bases. The CDR3 totals 14 residues. Trimming took 1 base from V and 2 from J, leaving 10 bases between them. Germline V CDR1 and CDR2: SGHDT, YYEEEE. CDR3 protein: CASSLRDLTYEQYF. CDR3 DNA, as far as it was read: TGTGCCAGCAGCTTGAGGGACTTAACCTACGAG.

This clone was detected ten times or more. The CDR3 end falls 3 residues outside the read, so it is completed with the germline J gene. V is TRBV2 and J is TRBJ1-1; 8 bases align to TRBD1. The CDR3 is 14 residues long. The germline CDR1 and CDR2 sequences are SNHLY and FYNNEI. V gave up 9 bases and J gave up 1 base; unmatched junction bases: 7. Incomplete CDR3 DNA: TGTGCCAGTTTGGTCGGACAGGGGAACACTGAA. Its translation is CASLVGQGNTE. In full, the CDR3 reads CASLVGQGNTEAFF.

There are a few counts of this clone. The read stops 3 residues short of the end of the CDR3; the missing end is completed from the germline J gene. This sequence joins TRBV20-1 and TRBJ2-7; D unresolved. Trimming stripped 2 bases from V and 3 bases from J, with 20 bases between. The CDR3 runs 16 residues. Looked up from germline, CDR1 is DFQATT and CDR2 is SNEGSKA (reference sequence). CDR3 protein: CSARSYSGSVYYEQYF. The sequenced CDR3 bases are TGCAGTGCTAGATCCTACTCAGGTTCCGTTTACTACGAG.

This clone turned up a few times. With the read ending 3 residues before the CDR3 end, the germline J gene is used to fill in that end. V usage is TRBV19 and J usage is TRBJ1-2; D is ambiguous. Germline V CDR1 and CDR2: LNHDA, SQIVND (reference sequence). This CDR3 is built from 12 residues. Incomplete CDR3 DNA: TGTGCCACTTTACCGACCGCGGGGGGC. Translated, it gives CATLPTAGG. The complete CDR3 protein is CATLPTAGGYTF.

At least ten counts were recorded for this clone. The sequence runs out 3 residues before the end of the CDR3; the remainder is reconstructed from the germline J gene. V usage is TRBV30 and J usage is TRBJ2-3; 9 bases align to TRBD2. The ends lost 4 bases at V and 4 bases at J; junction bases unmatched: 9. This CDR3 has 15 residues. The germline CDR1 and CDR2 sequences are GTSNPN and SVGIG (reference sequence). The sequenced part of the CDR3 DNA is TGTGCCTGGAAGCGGCTAGCGGGGTTGCCAGATACG. Its translation: CAWKRLAGLPDT. The full CDR3 reads CAWKRLAGLPDTQYF.

The sample holds a few counts of this clone. From the germline J gene comes the end of the CDR3, since the read stops 3 residues before it. The gene calls are TRBV7-9 and TRBJ1-1, with D hard to call. The CDR3 contains 13 residues. V dropped 3 bases and J dropped 1 base, with 6 bases sitting between them. Germline V gene data show CDR1 as SEHNR and CDR2 as FQNEAQ (reference sequence). CDR3 DNA, as far as it was read: TGTGCCAGCAGCTTTCTAGAGAACACTGAA. This translates into CASSFLENTE. The entire CDR3 protein is CASSFLENTEAFF.

This clone was recorded at least ten times. The read stops 3 residues short of the end of the CDR3; the missing end is completed from the germline J gene. The V and J genes are TRBV19 and TRBJ2-3; D perhaps matches TRBD2 (5 bases). Germline V gene sequence: CDR1 LNHDA, CDR2 SQIVND (reference sequence). This CDR3 is built from 14 residues. Trimming removed 4 bases at V and 0 bases at J, with 8 bases between. CDR3 in amino acids: CASSNAGSTDTQYF. The CDR3 DNA, read in part, is TGTGCCAGTAGTAACGCGGGTAGCACAGATACG. Based on the CDR3 plus reference TRBV19 and TRBJ2-3, the full variable domain is DGGITQSPKYLFRKEGQNVTLSCEQNLNHDAMYWYRQDPGQGLRLIYYSQIVNDFQKGDIAEGYSVSREKKESFPLTVTSAQKNPTAFYLCASSNAGSTDTQYFGPGTRLTVL.

This clone was seen many times. Sequencing ends 3 residues short of the CDR3 end; the germline J gene provides the rest. The V and J genes are TRBV5-1 and TRBJ1-2; D perhaps matches TRBD1 (6 bases). Germline CDR1 reads SGHRS; CDR2 reads YFSETQ. The CDR3 totals 14 residues. Deletions cut 5 bases from V and 3 bases from J, with 14 bases between. Partial CDR3 DNA: TGCGCCAGCAGGTACACAGGGTGGGACTATGGC. It translates to CASRYTGWDYG. The full CDR3 reads CASRYTGWDYGYTF. The variable domain in full, with the rest retrieved from reference TRBV5-1 and TRBJ1-2, is KAGVTQTPRYLIKTRGQQVTLSCSPISGHRSVSWYQQTPGQGLQFLFEYFSETQRNKGNFPGRFSGRQFSNSRSEMNVSTLELGDSALYLCASRYTGWDYGYTFGSGTRLTVV.